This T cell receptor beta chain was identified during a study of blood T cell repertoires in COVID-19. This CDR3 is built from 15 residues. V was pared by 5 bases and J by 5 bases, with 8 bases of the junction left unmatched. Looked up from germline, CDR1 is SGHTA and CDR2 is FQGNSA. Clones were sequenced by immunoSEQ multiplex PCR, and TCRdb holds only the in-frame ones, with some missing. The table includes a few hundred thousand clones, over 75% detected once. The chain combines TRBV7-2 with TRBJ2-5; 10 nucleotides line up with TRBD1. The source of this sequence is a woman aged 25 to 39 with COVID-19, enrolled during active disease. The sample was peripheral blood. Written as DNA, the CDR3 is TGTGCCAGCAGCCGCGACAGGGGGCGGTTGGAGACCCAGTACTTC. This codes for CASSRDRGRLETQYF.